A single sample gave rise to the 8 T cell receptor beta chains below, sequenced in a study of T cells in Graves' hyperthyroidism and ophthalmopathy. RNA transcripts served as the template for amplifying TCR beta CDR3 regions. TCR CDR3 underwent first-round RT-PCR with the HTBI primer set. One entry per CDR3 protein results from TCRdb running MiXCR on the multiplex PCR reads. The sample records around 350,000 distinct CDR3 sequences, over 12% being singletons. The sample comprised blood. The receptors were gathered from a woman aged 55-70 years with Graves' ophthalmopathy.

This sequence joins TRBV3-1 and TRBJ2-4; D is ambiguous. Trimming removed 2 bases from V and 1 base from J, with 6 bases in between. The CDR3 contains 14 residues. Germline values: CDR1 LGHDT, CDR2 YNNKEL (reference sequence). For the CDR3, the DNA is TGTGCCAGCAGCCAAAGAGGTGCCAAAAACATTCAGTACTTC. Its protein product is CASSQRGAKNIQYF.

The chain carries TRBV6-2 or TRBV6-3 and TRBJ1-2; 9 positions match TRBD1. The V gene's germline CDR1 is MNHEY and CDR2 SVGEGT. This CDR3 spans 14 amino acids. V trimming: 2 bases; J trimming: 7 bases; junction bases outside the gene matches: 5. CDR3 DNA: TGTGCCAGCAGTTACCTGGGACAGGGATCTGGCTACACCTTC. Translation gives CASSYLGQGSGYTF.

This clonotype was detected ten times or more. This chain links TRBV3-1 with TRBJ1-3; TRBD1 matches 9 bases. Germline lookup yields CDR1 LGHDT and CDR2 YNNKEL (reference sequence). The CDR3 runs to 15 residues. After removal of 6 bases from V and 4 bases from J, the junction contained 7 bases not matched to a gene. The CDR3 sequence is CASRSGTGSGNTIYF. CDR3 nucleotides: TGTGCCAGCAGGTCCGGGACAGGGTCCGGAAACACCATATATTTT.

This chain uses TRBV9 with TRBJ2-2, with D possibly matching TRBD1 (6 bases). The CDR3 totals 14 residues. V was pared by 3 bases and J by 3 bases, with 9 bases between. CDR1 SGDLS and CDR2 YYNGEE come from the germline V gene. In nucleotides, the CDR3 is TGTGCCAGCAGCGACAGGGCCGACACCGGGGAGCTGTTTTTT. Its translation: CASSDRADTGELFF.

This clonotype was seen many times. The CDR3: CASSLGGGELFF. Written as DNA, the CDR3 is TGTGCCAGCAGTTTAGGCGGTGGGGAGCTGTTTTTT. The chain carries TRBV12-3 or TRBV12-4 and TRBJ2-2; D uncertain. The V and J ends lost 1 base and 8 bases respectively, with 5 bases between them. The CDR3 contains 12 residues.

There are many counts of this clonotype. This chain uses TRBV20-1 with TRBJ1-1; 9 bases line up with TRBD1. Germline V gene data show CDR1 as DFQATT and CDR2 as SNEGSKA (reference sequence). The CDR3 contains 15 residues. The V segment lost 3 bases and the J segment 0 bases; nucleotides outside the gene matches: 5. DNA for the CDR3: TGCAGTGCTAGGGACAGGGGAATGCTGAACACTGAAGCTTTCTTT. Protein: CSARDRGMLNTEAFF.

This clonotype was counted at least ten times. V usage is TRBV9 and J usage is TRBJ2-5, with D perhaps TRBD2 (5 bases). V dropped 5 bases and J dropped 5 bases, with 13 bases sitting between them. Germline CDR1 reads SGDLS; CDR2 reads YYNGEE. This CDR3 is built from 13 residues. In DNA, the CDR3 is TGTGCCAGCAGTGTTGGACTGGGGGAGACCCAGTACTTC. Translation: CASSVGLGETQYF.

This clonotype was picked up many times. The genes are TRBV9 and TRBJ2-3; TRBD2 agrees at 7 bases. The CDR3 runs 15 residues. Germline lookup yields CDR1 SGDLS and CDR2 YYNGEE. The V and J ends lost 3 bases and 6 bases, in that order; junction bases with no gene match: 10. The CDR3 DNA reads as TGTGCCAGCAGCGCGCCCGGGACTATGCGGGATACGCAGTATTTT. It encodes CASSAPGTMRDTQYF.